This T cell receptor (beta chain) comes out of a study of shared clonotypes between healthy human individuals. CDR3 size: 13 residues. Germline loops: CDR1 KGHSH, CDR2 LQKENI. Trimming pared 2 bases from V and 7 bases from J, leaving 12 bases between. Naive CD8 cells lacked CD45RO, underwent positive selection for CCR7 and left out terminally differentiated effector memory CD45RA+ cells. The repertoire was sequenced with immunoSEQ multiplex PCR; TCRdb's copy has only in-frame clones and lacks some. The sample carries roughly 2.1 million clones, 85% to 95% recorded once. Sample: naive CD8+ T cells from PBMCs. The genes are TRBV18 and TRBJ2-7; either TRBD1 or TRBD2 may fit D (5 bases each). The receptor was isolated from a man younger than 30 in good health. Some clones in this sample may be carry-over from other donors' samples. CDR3 DNA sequence: TGTGCCAGCTCACCAGGGGACGGTTGGGAGCAGTACTTC. This gives the protein CASSPGDGWEQYF.